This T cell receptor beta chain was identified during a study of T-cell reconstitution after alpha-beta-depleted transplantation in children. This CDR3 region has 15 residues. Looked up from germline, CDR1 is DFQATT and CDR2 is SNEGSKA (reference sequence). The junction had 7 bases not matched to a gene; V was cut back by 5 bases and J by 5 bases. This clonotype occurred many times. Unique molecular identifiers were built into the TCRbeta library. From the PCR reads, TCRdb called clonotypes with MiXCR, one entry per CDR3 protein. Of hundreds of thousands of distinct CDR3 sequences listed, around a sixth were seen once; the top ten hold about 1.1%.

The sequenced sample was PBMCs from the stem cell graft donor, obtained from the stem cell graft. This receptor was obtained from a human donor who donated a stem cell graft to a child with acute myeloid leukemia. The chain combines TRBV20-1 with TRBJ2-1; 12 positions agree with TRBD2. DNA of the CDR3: TGCAGTGCTCCACCTAGCGGGGGGGACCACAATGAGCAGTTCTTC. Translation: CSAPPSGGDHNEQFF.